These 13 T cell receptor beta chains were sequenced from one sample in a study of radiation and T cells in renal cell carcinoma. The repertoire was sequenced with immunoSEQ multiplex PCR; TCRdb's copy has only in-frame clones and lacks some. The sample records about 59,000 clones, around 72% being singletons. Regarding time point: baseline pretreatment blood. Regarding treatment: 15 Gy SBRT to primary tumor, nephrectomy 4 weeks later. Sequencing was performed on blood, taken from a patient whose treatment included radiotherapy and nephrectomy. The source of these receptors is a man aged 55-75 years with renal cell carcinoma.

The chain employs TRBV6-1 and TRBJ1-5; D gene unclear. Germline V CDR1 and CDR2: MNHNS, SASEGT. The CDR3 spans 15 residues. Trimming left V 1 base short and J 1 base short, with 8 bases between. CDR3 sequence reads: CASSEGRRSNQPQHF. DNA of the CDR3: TGTGCCAGCAGTGAAGGGAGGAGGAGCAATCAGCCCCAGCATTTT.

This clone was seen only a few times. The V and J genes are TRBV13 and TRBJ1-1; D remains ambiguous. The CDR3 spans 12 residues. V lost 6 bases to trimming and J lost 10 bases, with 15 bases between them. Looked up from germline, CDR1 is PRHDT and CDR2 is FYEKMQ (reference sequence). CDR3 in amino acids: CASRSNPSGAFF. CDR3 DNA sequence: TGTGCCAGCAGATCTAATCCCAGCGGAGCTTTCTTT. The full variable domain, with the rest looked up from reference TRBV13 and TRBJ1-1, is AAGVIQSPRHLIKEKRETATLKCYPIPRHDTVYWYQQGPGQDPQFLISFYEKMQSDKGSIPDRFSAQQFSDYHSELNMSSLELGDSALYFCASRSNPSGAFFGQGTRLTVV.

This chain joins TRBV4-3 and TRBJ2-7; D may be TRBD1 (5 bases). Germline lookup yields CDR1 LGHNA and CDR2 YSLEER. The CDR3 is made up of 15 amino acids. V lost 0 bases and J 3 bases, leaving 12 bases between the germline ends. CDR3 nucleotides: TGCGCCAGCAGCCAAGATTCAAGGCAGGGCTACGAGCAGTACTTC. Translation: CASSQDSRQGYEQYF.

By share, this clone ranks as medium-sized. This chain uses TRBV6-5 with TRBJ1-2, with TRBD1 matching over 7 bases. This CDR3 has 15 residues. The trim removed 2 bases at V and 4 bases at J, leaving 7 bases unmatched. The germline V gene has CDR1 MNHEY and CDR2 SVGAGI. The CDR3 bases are TGTGCCAGCAGTTACCAGGGATCAGGGGGCTATGGCTACACCTTC. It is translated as CASSYQGSGGYGYTF.

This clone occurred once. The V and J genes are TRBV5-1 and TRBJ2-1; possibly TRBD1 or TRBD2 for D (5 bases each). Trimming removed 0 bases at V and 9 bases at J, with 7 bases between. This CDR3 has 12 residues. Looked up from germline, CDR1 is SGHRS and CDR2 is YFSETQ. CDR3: CASSLVGVEQFF. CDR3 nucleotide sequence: TGCGCCAGCAGCTTGGTGGGGGTTGAGCAGTTCTTC.

The CDR3 nucleotides read TGCAGCGTGAAGGACAGGGAAGACTATGGCTACACCTTC. It is translated as CSVKDREDYGYTF. This chain joins TRBV29-1 and TRBJ1-2; 8 bases are a match to TRBD1. This CDR3 is built from 13 residues. V shed 6 bases, J shed 3 bases, and the junction held 6 bases outside the gene matches. CDR1 is SQVTM and CDR2 is ANQGSEA in the germline V gene.

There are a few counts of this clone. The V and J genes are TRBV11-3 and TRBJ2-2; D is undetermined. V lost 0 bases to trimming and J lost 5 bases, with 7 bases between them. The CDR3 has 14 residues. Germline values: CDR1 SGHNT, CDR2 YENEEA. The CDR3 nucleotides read TGTGCCAGCAGCTTAGATTCCTTGACCGGGGAGCTGTTTTTT. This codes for CASSLDSLTGELFF.

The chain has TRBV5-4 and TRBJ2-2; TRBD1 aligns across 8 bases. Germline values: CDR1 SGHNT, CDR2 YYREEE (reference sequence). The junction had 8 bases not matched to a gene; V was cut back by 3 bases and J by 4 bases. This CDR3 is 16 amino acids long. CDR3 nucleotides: TGTGCCAGCAGCTATTTTGACAGGGGATTCACCGGGGAGCTGTTTTTT. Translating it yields CASSYFDRGFTGELFF. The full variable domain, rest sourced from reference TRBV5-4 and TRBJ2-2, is ETGVTQSPTHLIKTRGQQVTLRCSSQSGHNTVSWYQQALGQGPQFIFQYYREEENGRGNFPPRFSGLQFPNYSSELNVNALELDDSALYLCASSYFDRGFTGELFFGEGSRLTVL.

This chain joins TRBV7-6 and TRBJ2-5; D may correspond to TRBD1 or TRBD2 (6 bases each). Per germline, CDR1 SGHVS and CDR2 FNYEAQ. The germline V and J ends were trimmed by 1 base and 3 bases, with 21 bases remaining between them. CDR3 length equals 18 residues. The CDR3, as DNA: TGTGCCAGCAGCTTAGGGTCCCTGCGGGACAACGGAAAAGAGACCCAGTACTTC. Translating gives CASSLGSLRDNGKETQYF.

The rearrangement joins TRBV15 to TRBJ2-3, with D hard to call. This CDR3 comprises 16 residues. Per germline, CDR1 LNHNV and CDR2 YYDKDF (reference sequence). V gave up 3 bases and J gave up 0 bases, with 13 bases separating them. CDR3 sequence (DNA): TGTGCCACCAGCAGCGCACTAAGTTTTAGCACAGATACGCAGTATTTT. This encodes CATSSALSFSTDTQYF.

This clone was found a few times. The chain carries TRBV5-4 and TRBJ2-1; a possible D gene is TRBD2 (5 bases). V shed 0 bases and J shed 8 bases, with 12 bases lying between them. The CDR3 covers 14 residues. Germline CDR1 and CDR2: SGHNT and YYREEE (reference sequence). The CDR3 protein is CASSLELGVDEQFF. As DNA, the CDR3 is TGTGCCAGCAGCTTGGAACTAGGAGTGGATGAGCAGTTCTTC. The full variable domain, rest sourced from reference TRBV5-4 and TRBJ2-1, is ETGVTQSPTHLIKTRGQQVTLRCSSQSGHNTVSWYQQALGQGPQFIFQYYREEENGRGNFPPRFSGLQFPNYSSELNVNALELDDSALYLCASSLELGVDEQFFGPGTRLTVL.

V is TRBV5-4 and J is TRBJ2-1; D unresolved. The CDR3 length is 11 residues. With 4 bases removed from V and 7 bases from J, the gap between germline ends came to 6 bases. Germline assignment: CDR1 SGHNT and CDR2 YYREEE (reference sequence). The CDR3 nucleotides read TGTGCCAGCAGCCTCCAAAATGAGCAGTTCTTC. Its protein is CASSLQNEQFF.

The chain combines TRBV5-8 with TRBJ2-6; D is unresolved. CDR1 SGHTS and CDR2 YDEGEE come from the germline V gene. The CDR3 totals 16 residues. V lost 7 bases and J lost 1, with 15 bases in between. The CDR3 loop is CASRFGSISGANVLTF. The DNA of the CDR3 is TGTGCCAGCCGATTTGGGTCTATTTCTGGGGCCAACGTCCTGACTTTC.